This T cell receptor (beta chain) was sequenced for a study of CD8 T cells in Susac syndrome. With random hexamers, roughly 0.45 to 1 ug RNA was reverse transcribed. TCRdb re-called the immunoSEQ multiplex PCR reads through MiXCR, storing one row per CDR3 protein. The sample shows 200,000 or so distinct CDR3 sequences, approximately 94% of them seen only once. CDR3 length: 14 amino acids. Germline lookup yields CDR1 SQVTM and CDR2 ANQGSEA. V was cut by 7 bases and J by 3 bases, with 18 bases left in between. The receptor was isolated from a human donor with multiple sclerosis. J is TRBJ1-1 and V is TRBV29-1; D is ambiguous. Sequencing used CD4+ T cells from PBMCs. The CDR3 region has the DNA TGCAGCGCCAAGGAGGCGCCTCTTCACACTGAAGCTTTCTTT. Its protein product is CSAKEAPLHTEAFF.